A selection of T cell receptor beta chains follows, all from one sample in a study of chemoradiotherapy in HPV16-positive cancers. Some clones are missing from TCRdb's copy, which holds only in-frame ones; the method was immunoSEQ multiplex PCR. The data hold 15,000 or so clones, with roughly three quarters observed a single time. Sampling was done from a patient who underwent chemoradiotherapy. The receptor source for this set is a human donor with HPV-associated anogenital cancer. The CDR3 runs from the conserved cysteine through the conserved F or W. D genes are given only for firm matches. Only some rows state a clone size, as once, few, many or a class for expanded clones.

d_gene,abundance,j_gene,v_gene,CDR3aa,CDR3nt
.,.,TRBJ1-1,TRBV7-9,CASSLVQGRGRTEAFF,TGTGCCAGCAGCTTAGTGCAGGGCAGGGGAAGAACTGAAGCTTTCTTT
.,.,TRBJ2-2,TRBV7-3,CASSLPVVGELFF,TGTGCCAGCAGCCTTCCTGTCGTCGGGGAGCTGTTTTTT
TRBD1,once,TRBJ1-2,TRBV5-6,CASSPKAGGLGYTF,TGTGCCAGCAGCCCCAAGGCAGGGGGCTTGGGCTACACCTTC
TRBD1,once,TRBJ1-2,TRBV5-1,CASSLTGMGGYTF,TGCGCCAGCAGTTTGACAGGGATGGGAGGCTACACCTTC
.,.,TRBJ2-1,TRBV5-1,CASSLAASASISYNEQFF,TGCGCCAGCAGCTTGGCGGCCAGCGCTTCCATCTCCTACAATGAGCAGTTCTTC
.,.,TRBJ1-2,TRBV19,CASSIPGGREYGYTF,TGTGCCAGTAGTATACCCGGGGGCAGGGAGTACGGCTACACCTTC
.,.,TRBJ2-7,TRBV5-1,CASSLGRVQYEQYF,TGCGCCAGCAGCTTGGGACGGGTACAATACGAGCAGTACTTC
TRBD1,.,TRBJ1-5,TRBV29-1,CSAATGIGNQPQHF,TGCAGCGCCGCGACAGGGATAGGCAATCAGCCCCAGCATTTT
TRBD1,once,TRBJ2-5,TRBV19,CASSGDRGIIETQYF,TGTGCCAGTAGTGGGGACAGGGGTATTATAGAGACCCAGTACTTC
TRBD1,.,TRBJ2-1,TRBV4-1,CASSQPRQGTGTEQFF,TGCGCCAGCAGCCAACCCCGACAGGGGACGGGGACTGAGCAGTTCTTC
.,.,TRBJ2-1,TRBV7-9,CASSGDGHFYNEQFF,TGTGCCAGCAGTGGGGACGGCCACTTCTACAATGAGCAGTTCTTC
.,.,TRBJ2-6,TRBV6-5,CASSYDINPGANVLTF,TGTGCCAGCAGTTACGATATCAACCCTGGGGCCAACGTCCTGACTTTC
.,.,TRBJ1-5,TRBV30,CAWSLENSNQPQHF,TGTGCCTGGAGTCTAGAAAATAGCAATCAGCCCCAGCATTTT
.,.,TRBJ2-6,TRBV5-6,CASSLAGANVLTF,TGTGCCAGCAGCTTGGCCGGGGCCAACGTCCTGACTTTC
.,.,TRBJ2-5,TRBV5-1,CASSLRETQYF,TGCGCCAGCAGCTTGCGAGAGACCCAGTACTTC
TRBD1,.,TRBJ2-1,TRBV6-5,CASRGQTRSYNEQFF,TGTGCCAGCAGGGGACAGACCCGCTCCTACAATGAGCAGTTCTTC
.,.,TRBJ2-2,TRBV11-1,CASSLAHGGLDGELFF,TGTGCCAGCAGCTTAGCGCATGGAGGGTTGGACGGGGAGCTGTTTTTT
TRBD1,.,TRBJ1-4,TRBV7-9,CASSWGDRGANEKLFF,TGTGCCAGCAGCTGGGGAGACAGGGGAGCTAATGAAAAACTGTTTTTT
.,.,TRBJ1-1,TRBV19,CASSNSRAGVNTEAFF,TGTGCCAGTAGTAACTCGAGAGCGGGGGTGAACACTGAAGCTTTCTTT
TRBD1,.,TRBJ1-5,TRBV5-1,CASSLATGPNQPQHF,TGCGCCAGCAGCTTGGCGACAGGGCCCAATCAGCCCCAGCATTTT
TRBD1,few,TRBJ1-6,TRBV11-2,CASSHLPGTGSPLHF,TGTGCCAGCAGCCATCTACCCGGGACAGGCTCACCCCTCCACTTT
.,.,TRBJ2-1,TRBV10-3,CAISEFGERYNEQFF,TGTGCCATCAGTGAGTTTGGGGAGCGCTACAATGAGCAGTTCTTC
.,.,TRBJ1-2,TRBV6-6,CASSYKADNYGYTF,TGTGCCAGCAGTTACAAGGCAGATAACTATGGCTACACCTTC
TRBD2,.,TRBJ2-5,TRBV11-2,CASSLGTSGGVGQETQYF,TGTGCCAGCAGCTTAGGGACTAGCGGGGGAGTGGGGCAAGAGACCCAGTACTTC
.,once,TRBJ1-1,TRBV18,CASLSSALTEAFF,TGTGCCAGCTTGAGTAGTGCTCTCACTGAAGCTTTCTTT
.,.,TRBJ1-2,TRBV29-1,CSVEVPQGYTF,TGCAGCGTTGAAGTTCCCCAAGGCTACACCTTC
TRBD2,.,TRBJ2-1,TRBV30,CAWSGFSGGAGEQFF,TGTGCCTGGAGTGGGTTCAGCGGGGGGGCCGGAGAGCAGTTCTTC
.,once,TRBJ2-3,TRBV19,CASNGRGSDTQYF,TGTGCCAGTAATGGGAGGGGGTCAGATACGCAGTATTTT
.,.,TRBJ1-1,TRBV4-2,CASSLRQSMNTEAFF,TGTGCCAGCAGCCTAAGACAGTCCATGAACACTGAAGCTTTCTTT
.,.,TRBJ2-7,TRBV21-1,CASSGRQGSYEQYF,TGTGCCAGCAGCGGGCGACAGGGGAGCTACGAGCAGTACTTC
.,.,TRBJ2-7,TRBV7-2,CASSSPSSRGYEQYF,TGTGCCAGCAGCTCACCTTCCTCAAGGGGCTACGAGCAGTACTTC
.,.,TRBJ1-4,TRBV5-1,CASSSRGVGEKLFF,TGCGCCAGCAGCTCAAGGGGCGTCGGTGAAAAACTGTTTTTT
.,once,TRBJ2-7,TRBV19,CASSTGVWTAYEQYF,TGTGCCAGTAGTACCGGGGTATGGACAGCCTACGAGCAGTACTTC
.,.,TRBJ2-1,TRBV9,CASSVGTYNEQFF,TGTGCCAGCAGCGTCGGGACTTACAATGAGCAGTTCTTC
.,.,TRBJ1-1,TRBV7-9,CAVSGGNTEAFF,TGTGCCGTATCGGGGGGGAACACTGAAGCTTTCTTT
.,.,TRBJ1-5,TRBV5-8,CASSLTAGSNQPQHF,TGTGCCAGCAGCTTAACGGCAGGGAGCAATCAGCCCCAGCATTTT
.,few,TRBJ1-1,TRBV7-2,CASSLVLGPNTEAFF,TGTGCCAGCAGCTTAGTGCTCGGCCCGAACACTGAAGCTTTCTTT